The clone carrying this T cell receptor (beta chain) was seen repeatedly, ten times or more. Its target is not known. The data are from a study of identical twins. Findings of the study overall: Because invariant MAIT and iNKT cells could be present, zero-insertion analyses could be partly confounded. Modeled out-of-frame TCR alpha sharing in monozygotic twins fell below observed levels.

TCRdb re-called the 5' RACE reads with MiXCR, one entry per CDR3 protein. The table includes 420,000 or so distinct CDR3 sequences, approximately 17% detected once. The CDR3 length is 13 residues. Trimming left V 0 bases short and J 11 bases short, with 11 bases between. The germline gives CDR1 MNHNS, CDR2 SASEGT. The receptor was isolated from a man aged 50-60 years in good health. This chain connects TRBV6-1 to TRBJ2-1; weak D call: TRBD1 (5 bases). The sequenced material came from naive T cells sorted from blood. CDR3 sequence: CASSEALDTKQFF. The DNA for the CDR3 is TGTGCCAGCAGTGAAGCGCTGGACACTAAGCAGTTCTTC.